These T cell receptor beta chains were read from a single sample in a study of regulatory T cells in long-lasting Graves disease. TCRdb independently ran MiXCR on the multiplex PCR reads; one entry per CDR3 protein. The sample includes about 400,000 distinct CDR3 sequences, about 15% of them seen just once. These data are also associated with another study on T cells in Graves' hyperthyroidism and ophthalmopathy.

The sequenced sample was peripheral blood mononuclear cells (PBMCs), obtained at new diagnosis, from a patient treated with antithyroid drugs. These TCRs come from a woman aged 40 to 50 with Graves disease. Each CDR3 is given with its conserved first and last residue. Each record gives: D gene, V gene, clone size, J gene, CDR3 DNA, CDR3 protein. A D gene is named only where the DNA matches it firmly. Part of the rows lack a size; the others show once, few, many or a class for expanded clones.

>TRBD2|TRBV28|few|TRBJ2-1
TGTGCCAGCAGCTCTATAGCGGGAGCAATCACCTCCTACAATGAGCAGTTCTTC
CASSSIAGAITSYNEQFF
>.|TRBV27|few|TRBJ1-6
TGTGCCAGCACACTCAGTGTAATGGGTTCACCCCTCCACTTT
CASTLSVMGSPLHF
>.|TRBV4-1|few|TRBJ2-1
TGCGCCAGCAGCCAAGATATTGGGAGCCCCCCGTCTGAGCAGTTCTTC
CASSQDIGSPPSEQFF
>.|TRBV9|many|TRBJ2-2
TGTGCCAGCGGGCCAACAGGAGCGAACACCGGGGAGCTGTTTTTT
CASGPTGANTGELFF
>.|TRBV20-1|many|TRBJ2-7
TGCAGTGCTAGAGATGTAGGTCGAAGCGGGTACGAGCAGTACTTC
CSARDVGRSGYEQYF
>.|TRBV12-3/TRBV12-4|many|TRBJ2-3
TGTGCCAGCAGTTTTGGCGGGGATACGCAGTATTTT
CASSFGGDTQYF
>TRBD2|TRBV28|many|TRBJ2-7
TGTGCCAGCAGTTTACTCCCCCTAGCGGCCTACGAGCAGTACTTC
CASSLLPLAAYEQYF
>.|TRBV28|few|TRBJ1-1
TGTGCCAGCAGGTTAGTCCTGAACACTGAAGCTTTCTTT
CASRLVLNTEAFF
>TRBD1|TRBV19|.|TRBJ2-3
TGTGCCAGTAGGCCACAGGGGGCCGGAGATACGCAGTATTTT
CASRPQGAGDTQYF
>.|TRBV2|once|TRBJ2-3
TGTACCAGCAGTGTCGGTCAGGAAGGCGATACGCAGTATTTT
CTSSVGQEGDTQYF
>.|TRBV6-2/TRBV6-3|.|TRBJ1-1
TGTGCCAGCATGAGTGGGGGGACGAACACTGAAGCTTTCTTT
CASMSGGTNTEAFF
>.|TRBV28|many|TRBJ1-4
TGTGCCAGCAGCTTCACAGGCAGGGGTGAAAAACTGTTTTTT
CASSFTGRGEKLFF
>TRBD1|TRBV7-2|many|TRBJ2-7
TGTGCCAGCAGCTTAGGACAGGGTGTAACCACCTACGAGCAGTACTTC
CASSLGQGVTTYEQYF
>TRBD1|TRBV30|many|TRBJ1-2
TGTGCCTGGAATGGACAGGGAAGGGGAGCTAACTATGGCTACACCTTC
CAWNGQGRGANYGYTF
>.|TRBV6-1|.|TRBJ2-6
TGTGCCAGCATGACGGGCCGGAGGTATGGGGCCAACGTCCTGACTTTC
CASMTGRRYGANVLTF
>TRBD2|TRBV12-3/TRBV12-4|many|TRBJ2-7
TGTGCCAGCAGTTGGGACTATACGTTCGAGCAGTACTTC
CASSWDYTFEQYF
>TRBD2|TRBV10-2|.|TRBJ2-3
TGCGCCAGCAGTGAGTCGCGGGGGAGGGATACGCAGTATTTT
CASSESRGRDTQYF